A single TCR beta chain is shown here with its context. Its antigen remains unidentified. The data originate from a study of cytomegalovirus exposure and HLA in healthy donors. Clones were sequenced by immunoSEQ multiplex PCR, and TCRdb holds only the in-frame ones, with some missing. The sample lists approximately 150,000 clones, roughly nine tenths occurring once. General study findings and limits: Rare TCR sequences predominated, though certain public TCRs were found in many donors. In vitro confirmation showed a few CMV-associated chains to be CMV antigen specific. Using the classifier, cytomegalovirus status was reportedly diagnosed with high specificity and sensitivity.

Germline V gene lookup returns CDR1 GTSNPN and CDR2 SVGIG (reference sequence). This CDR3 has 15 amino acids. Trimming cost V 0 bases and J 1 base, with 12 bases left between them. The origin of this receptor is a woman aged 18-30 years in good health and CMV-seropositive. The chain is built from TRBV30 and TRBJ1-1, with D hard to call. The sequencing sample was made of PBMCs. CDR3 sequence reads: CAWSVRRVRNTEAFF. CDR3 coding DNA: TGTGCCTGGAGTGTTCGTCGGGTGAGGAACACTGAAGCTTTCTTT.